This T cell receptor beta chain was obtained from a study of T cell repertoires in cytomegalovirus infection. Study at large: Both CMV infection and a matching HLA type were indicated by public TCR beta signatures. Study results and caveats: It was HLA-C-restricted CMV-specific TCR beta clonotypes that dominated the response ex vivo.

V dropped 2 bases and J dropped 2 bases, with 10 bases sitting between them. CDR1 is SGHAT, CDR2 FQNNGV, per germline. CDR3 length: 14 amino acids. TCRdb processed the reads anew with MiXCR; each CDR3 protein has one entry. This table has about 180,000 distinct CDR3 sequences, 15% to 20% appearing once. This clonotype was observed at least ten times. Its antigen remains unknown. This sequence joins TRBV11-2 and TRBJ2-7; D uncertain. Sequenced input: CD8+ T cells from PBMCs. The origin of this receptor is a human donor in good health (CMV status not recorded). Some clones in this sample may be carry-over from other donors' samples. The CDR3 DNA reads as TGTGCCAGCAGCTTATCATATCCGCCCTACGAGCAGTACTTC. As protein: CASSLSYPPYEQYF.